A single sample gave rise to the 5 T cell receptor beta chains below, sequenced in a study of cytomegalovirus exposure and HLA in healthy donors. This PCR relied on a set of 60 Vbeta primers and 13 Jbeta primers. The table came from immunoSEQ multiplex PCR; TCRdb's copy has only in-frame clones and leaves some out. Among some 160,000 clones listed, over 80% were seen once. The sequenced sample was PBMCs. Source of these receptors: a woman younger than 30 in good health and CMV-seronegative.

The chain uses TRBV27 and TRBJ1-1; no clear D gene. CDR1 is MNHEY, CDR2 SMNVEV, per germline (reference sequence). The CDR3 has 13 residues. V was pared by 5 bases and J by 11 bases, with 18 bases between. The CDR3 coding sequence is TGTGCCAGCAGTCCTGCAGACCGAGCGCGGGCTTTCTTT. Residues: CASSPADRARAFF.

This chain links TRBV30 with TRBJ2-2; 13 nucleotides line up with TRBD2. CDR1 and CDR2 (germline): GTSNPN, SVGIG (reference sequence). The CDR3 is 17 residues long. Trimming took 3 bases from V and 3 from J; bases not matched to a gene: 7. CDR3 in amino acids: CAWRDWTSGSYTGELFF. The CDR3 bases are TGTGCCTGGAGGGATTGGACTAGCGGGAGTTACACCGGGGAGCTGTTTTTT.

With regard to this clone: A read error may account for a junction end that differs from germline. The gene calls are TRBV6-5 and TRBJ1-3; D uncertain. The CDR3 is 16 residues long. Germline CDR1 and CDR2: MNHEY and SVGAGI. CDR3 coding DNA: TGTGCCAGCAGTTACTCCTTTCGGGGAGCTGGAAACACCGTATATTTT. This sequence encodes CASSYSFRGAGNTVYF.

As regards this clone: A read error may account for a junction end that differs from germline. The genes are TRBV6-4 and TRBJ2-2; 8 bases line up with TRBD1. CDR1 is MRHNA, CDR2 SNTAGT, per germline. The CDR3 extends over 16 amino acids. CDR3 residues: CASSVAGTGDPGEPFF. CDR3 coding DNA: TGTGCCAGCAGTGTTGCTGGGACAGGAGATCCCGGGGAGCCGTTTTTT.

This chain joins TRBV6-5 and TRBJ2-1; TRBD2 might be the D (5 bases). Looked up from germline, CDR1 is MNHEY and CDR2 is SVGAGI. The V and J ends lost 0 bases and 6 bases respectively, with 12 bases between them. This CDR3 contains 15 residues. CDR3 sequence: CASSYSTSGSNEQFF. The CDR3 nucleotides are TGTGCCAGCAGTTACTCTACTTCGGGGTCCAATGAGCAGTTCTTC.